This paragraph reports one T cell receptor (beta chain). Its antigen is not identified. These data are taken from a study of regulatory T cells in long-lasting Graves disease. From germline, CDR1 is DFQATT and CDR2 SNEGSKA (reference sequence). Trimming took off 3 bases at V and 4 bases at J, with 12 bases between the two ends. This CDR3 is 13 amino acids long. Specified time point: newly diagnosed GD, antithyroid drugs for less than 3 months. PBMC RNA served as the TCR library source. CDR3 regions were amplified by Arm-PCR using iRepertoire HTBI primers to build TCR beta libraries. TCRdb passed the multiplex PCR reads through MiXCR, listing each CDR3 protein once. The table shows about 440,000 distinct CDR3 sequences, with approximately 15% occurring only once. Study-level points and caveats: Relative to newly diagnosed Graves' patients, persistent ones had lower TCR diversity.

These sequences were also reported in another study, on T cells in Graves' hyperthyroidism and ophthalmopathy.

Sequences were derived from peripheral blood mononuclear cells (PBMCs), sampled at new diagnosis, from a patient treated with antithyroid drugs. This TCR was recovered from a woman aged 30 to 39 with Graves disease. This chain joins TRBV20-1 and TRBJ1-2; D gene uncertain. CDR3 in DNA: TGCAGTGCTAGCGAAGTGGCTCGCTATGGCTACACCTTC. This encodes CSASEVARYGYTF.